This TCR beta chain was recovered during a study of T cells in Graves' hyperthyroidism and ophthalmopathy. For the study at large: Specimen type is peripheral blood, collected at initial diagnosis prior to any treatment. Regarding the study as a whole: The blood repertoire included most of the expanded thyroid clonotypes above 0.001. Ophthalmopathy stood apart from stable hyperthyroidism in a 13 V-J model.

In germline, CDR1 is SQVTM, CDR2 ANQGSEA. The V end lost 0 bases, the J end lost 3 bases, and 1 base lay between the germline ends. The CDR3 runs 11 residues. This clonotype occurred a few times. The target antigen is unknown. Isolation of PBMCs was performed on 8.5 to 10 ml fresh peripheral blood. Regions amplified from RNA transcripts were the TCR beta CDR3 regions. The HTBI primer set was used in a first-round RT-PCR of the TCR CDR3. TCRdb reanalysed the multiplex PCR reads using MiXCR and keeps one entry per CDR3 protein. Seen here are about 360,000 distinct CDR3 sequences, 25% observed once, and the top ten hold 70% to 75%.

The rearrangement joins TRBV29-1 to TRBJ2-3; no definite D call. The sample taken for sequencing was blood. The TCR was taken from a man aged 45-65 years with Graves' hyperthyroidism. CDR3 in amino acids: CSVEDTDTQYF. The CDR3 nucleotides are TGCAGCGTTGAAGATACAGATACGCAGTATTTT.